This T cell receptor beta chain was identified in a study of cytomegalovirus exposure and HLA in healthy donors. The CDR3 sequence is 16 residues long. V was shortened by 2 bases and J by 9 bases, with 23 bases between the two germline ends. Germline-derived CDR1 and CDR2 are SQVTM and ANQGSEA. On this clone itself: The antigen remains unidentified.

Study results and limitations: That first-cohort TCR clusters tended to co-occur in the 90 to 150 validation repertoires was found in a later analysis.

Here immunoSEQ multiplex PCR was the method, and the copy in TCRdb shows in-frame clones only, minus some. The sample contains some 180,000 clones, 86% of which appear only once. What was sequenced was PBMCs. This clonotype was sampled from a man aged 25 to 40 in good health and CMV-seropositive. The rearrangement joins TRBV29-1 to TRBJ2-1; weak D call: TRBD2 (6 bases). CDR3 sequence reads: CSVERGLERVNGEQFF. Here the CDR3 DNA reads TGCAGCGTTGAAAGGGGTCTAGAGCGGGTAAATGGTGAGCAGTTCTTC.